The subject of this entry is one T cell receptor (beta chain). It has no known antigen specificity. No qualities accompany the bases; no much larger clone lies one base away. Trimming removed 4 bases from V and 3 bases from J; the gene matches leave 10 bases unexplained. The CDR3 measures 16 amino acids from cysteine to phenylalanine. Solely the CDR3 DNA is kept, with 48 bases framed from the first base. CDR1 SGHTA and CDR2 FQGNSA are derived from the germline V gene. These data are taken from a study of CD8 T cells in ankylosing spondylitis (dated by TCRdb to about 2017). About the investigation overall: The study profiled T cell receptor beta repertoires in healthy donors and ankylosing spondylitis patients to find disease-linked TCR variants. The full study cohort comprised 20 to 30 ankylosing spondylitis patients and roughly 110 healthy donors. Peripheral blood was sampled, and synovial fluid was also collected from ankylosing spondylitis patients.

Synovial fluid samples were matched to blood samples from the same ankylosing spondylitis patients. These reads were obtained on an Illumina HiSeq 2500. Quantitative 5'-RACE with molecular barcodes was the method used to prepare the TCR beta libraries. The study's processing was this. To identify disease-linked TCR variants, a new computational method was used, one built on a probabilistic model of VDJ rearrangement. TCRdb reran the public reads through fastp at Q25 and MiXCR, keeping productive beta chains. Identical CDR3 protein sequences are pooled into one entry, listed with their most common genes and DNA. TCRdb, not the original authors, processed these V and J calls. Here the sample has about 140,000 distinct CDR3 sequences; around 32% occur a single time. The ten largest account for about 5.5% of the sample. Paper-wide results and their limitations: Some motif variants were previously reported in synovial fluid and blood of reactive arthritis patients, suggesting common disease-initiation mechanisms. In peripheral blood, the disease-linked clones were found at relatively low frequencies and had a CD8+ phenotype. A TCR beta motif of several highly homologous amino acid variants appeared characteristic of blood from ankylosing spondylitis patients. Significant enrichment of the disease-linked clones was reported in matched synovial fluid samples from ankylosing spondylitis patients.

The chain was built from TRBV7-2 and TRBJ2-3; TRBD2 aligns with 7 central bases. The specimen sequenced was synovial fluid, either unsorted or a sorted T cell fraction (not recorded which). This sequence was found in a male donor with ankylosing spondylitis. CDR3 loop: CASSWGGKLLTDTQYF. The DNA sequence is TGTGCCAGCAGCTGGGGAGGGAAGTTACTAACAGATACGCAGTATTTT.